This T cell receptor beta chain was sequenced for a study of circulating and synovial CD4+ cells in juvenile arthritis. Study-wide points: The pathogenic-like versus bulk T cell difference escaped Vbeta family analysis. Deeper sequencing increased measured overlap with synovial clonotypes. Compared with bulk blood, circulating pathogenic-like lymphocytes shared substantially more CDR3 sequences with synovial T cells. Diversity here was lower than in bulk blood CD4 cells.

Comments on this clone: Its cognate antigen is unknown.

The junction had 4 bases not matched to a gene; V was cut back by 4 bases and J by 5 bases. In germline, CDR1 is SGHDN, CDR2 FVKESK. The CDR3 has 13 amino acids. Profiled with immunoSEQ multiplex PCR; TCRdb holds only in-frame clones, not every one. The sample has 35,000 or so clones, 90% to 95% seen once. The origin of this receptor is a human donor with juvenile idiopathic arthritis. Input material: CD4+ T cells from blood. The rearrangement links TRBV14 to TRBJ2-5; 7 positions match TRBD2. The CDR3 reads CASSPRLAETQYF. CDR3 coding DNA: TGTGCCAGCAGCCCGCGACTAGCTGAGACCCAGTACTTC.